This record concerns one TCR beta chain sequence. The protocol was immunoSEQ multiplex PCR, while the TCRdb copy is restricted to in-frame clones and leaves out a portion. The data show some 80,000 clones, about 96% seen once. This sample was included in a study of cytomegalovirus exposure and HLA in healthy donors. Germline values: CDR1 MNHNY, CDR2 SVGAGI (reference sequence). V shed 2 bases and J shed 5 bases, with 18 bases lying between them. The CDR3 has 16 residues. The V gene is TRBV6-6, the J gene TRBJ2-5; D is uncertain. Sample: PBMCs. This receptor was taken from a woman aged 18-30 years in good health and CMV-seronegative. The CDR3 protein is CASSYPPRTLGETQYF. As DNA, the CDR3 is TGTGCCAGCAGTTACCCCCCGAGAACCCTCGGGGAGACCCAGTACTTC.